A single sample is the source of the 25 T cell receptor beta chains below, sequenced in a study of T cell responses to AZD1222 COVID-19 vaccine. This table comes from immunoSEQ multiplex PCR, and its TCRdb copy is limited to in-frame clones, with some not included. Of 110,000 to 150,000 clones listed, approximately 90% are singletons. This sample comprised peripheral blood, obtained on day 0 of AZD1222 vaccination. The receptors stem from an adult in good health.

The chain employs TRBV2 and TRBJ1-6; 10 bases are shared with TRBD1. Germline loops: CDR1 SNHLY, CDR2 FYNNEI. This CDR3 contains 17 residues. Trimming took 6 bases from V and 0 from J; bases not matched to a gene: 5. CDR3 DNA sequence: TGTGCCAGCAGGACAGGGGGCGCGATCTCCTATAATTCACCCCTCCACTTT. As protein: CASRTGGAISYNSPLHF.

The chain employs TRBV6-5 and TRBJ2-7; 7 nucleotides match TRBD1. The junction had 8 bases not matched to a gene; V was cut back by 6 bases and J by 3 bases. The length of the CDR3 is 14 residues. CDR1 is MNHEY, CDR2 SVGAGI, per germline. CDR3 nucleotides: TGTGCCAGCAGAAACGACAGGGATGGCTACGAGCAGTACTTC. The encoded protein is CASRNDRDGYEQYF.

The V call is TRBV5-1, the J call TRBJ1-2; D might be TRBD1 (6 bases). This CDR3 has 14 amino acids. The V gene lost 6 bases and the J gene lost 6 bases, with 18 bases spanning the gap. Germline CDR1 SGHRS, CDR2 YFSETQ. The CDR3 DNA follows: TGCGCCAGCAACACGGAGAGGGGGGCGGATGGCTACACCTTC. Translation gives CASNTERGADGYTF.

The genes are TRBV18 and TRBJ1-5; D is uncertain. The germline V and J ends were trimmed by 3 bases and 2 bases, with 11 bases remaining between them. The CDR3 consists of 15 residues. CDR1 KGHSH and CDR2 LQKENI come from the germline V gene. The CDR3 nucleotides read TGTGCCAGCTCACCTGGGAATTCTGGCAATCAGCCCCAGCATTTT. Protein sequence: CASSPGNSGNQPQHF. The whole variable domain, remainder taken from reference TRBV18 and TRBJ1-5, is NAGVMQNPRHLVRRRGQEARLRCSPMKGHSHVYWYRQLPEEGLKFMVYLQKENIIDESGMPKERFSAEFPKEGPSILRIQQVVRGDSAAYFCASSPGNSGNQPQHFGDGTRLSIL.

V is TRBV19 and J is TRBJ1-5; no firm D call. The germline V gene encodes CDR1 LNHDA and CDR2 SQIVND (reference sequence). Trimming shortened V by 5 bases and J by 5 bases, and 16 bases separated the two germline ends. This CDR3 is built from 15 residues. CDR3 sequence: CASSDQFLSYQPQHF. CDR3 coding DNA: TGTGCCAGTAGTGATCAGTTTCTTTCTTATCAGCCCCAGCATTTT.

The chain recombines TRBV9 with TRBJ2-3, with 7 bases aligning to TRBD1. The CDR3 length is 15 residues. The V gene end was trimmed by 3 bases and the J gene end by 3 bases; junction bases not matched to a gene: 7. Per the germline V gene, CDR1 is SGDLS and CDR2 is YYNGEE. The CDR3 protein is CASSAYRGRTDTQYF. The CDR3 nucleotides read TGTGCCAGCAGCGCATACAGGGGTCGGACAGATACGCAGTATTTT. Full variable domain (remainder filled in from reference TRBV9 and TRBJ2-3): DSGVTQTPKHLITATGQRVTLRCSPRSGDLSVYWYQQSLDQGLQFLIQYYNGEERAKGNILERFSAQQFPDLHSELNLSSLELGDSALYFCASSAYRGRTDTQYFGPGTRLTVL.

This chain connects TRBV28 to TRBJ1-1; D unclear. This CDR3 is built from 15 residues. The germline V gene has CDR1 MDHEN and CDR2 SYDVKM. V was clipped by 1 base and J by 1 base, with 10 bases between them. CDR3 bases: TGTGCCAGCAGTTTATTTCCGATAAAGAACACTGAAGCTTTCTTT. Protein product: CASSLFPIKNTEAFF.

The chain is built from TRBV6-2 or TRBV6-3 and TRBJ1-1, with a possible D match to TRBD1 (5 bases). The V gene lost 6 bases and the J gene lost 7 bases, with 18 bases spanning the gap. Germline V CDR1 and CDR2: MNHEY, SVGEGT. The CDR3 loop spans 14 amino acids. CDR3 sequence: CASSHHRRVGEAFF. For the CDR3, the DNA is TGTGCCAGCAGCCACCATCGCAGGGTGGGTGAAGCTTTCTTT.

This clone appeared a single time. The chain joins TRBV18 to TRBJ2-5, with a tentative D call TRBD1 (6 bases). The V gene lost 2 bases and the J gene lost 5 bases, with 6 bases spanning the gap. The CDR3 runs to 12 residues. Germline assignment: CDR1 KGHSH and CDR2 LQKENI. The CDR3 DNA reads as TGTGCCAGCTCACCAGGGGGCGAGACCCAGTACTTC. It codes for CASSPGGETQYF.

V and J are TRBV5-4 and TRBJ2-7; 14 nucleotides line up with TRBD2. Trimming took 7 bases from V and 5 from J; bases not matched to a gene: 5. CDR1 is SGHNT and CDR2 is YYREEE in the germline V gene (reference sequence). This CDR3 is 14 amino acids long. The chain's CDR3 is CASGTSGRGNEQYF. The CDR3 DNA follows: TGTGCCAGCGGGACTAGCGGGAGAGGTAACGAGCAGTACTTC. Variable domain in full (rest from reference TRBV5-4 and TRBJ2-7): ETGVTQSPTHLIKTRGQQVTLRCSSQSGHNTVSWYQQALGQGPQFIFQYYREEENGRGNFPPRFSGLQFPNYSSELNVNALELDDSALYLCASGTSGRGNEQYFGPGTRLTVT.

The chain is built from TRBV7-2 and TRBJ2-7, with D maybe TRBD2 (6 bases). Germline V lookup: CDR1 SGHTA, CDR2 FQGNSA. Trimming took off 5 bases at V and 3 bases at J, with 8 bases between the two ends. The length of the CDR3 is 12 residues. DNA of the CDR3: TGTGCCAGCAGCCTTAGCGGCTACGAGCAGTACTTC. It codes for CASSLSGYEQYF.

The chain uses TRBV11-2 and TRBJ2-7; maybe TRBD1 (6 bases). CDR3 length: 18 residues. V was shortened by 4 bases and J by 5 bases, with 27 bases between the two germline ends. Germline V CDR1 and CDR2: SGHAT, FQNNGV. The DNA of the CDR3 is TGTGCCAGCAGCTCTTACGGTCACAGGGTCACTGGGTTGGACGAGCAGTACTTC. Its translation: CASSSYGHRVTGLDEQYF.

The chain is built from TRBV9 and TRBJ2-5; no reliable D call. Germline CDR1 reads SGDLS; CDR2 reads YYNGEE. The CDR3 consists of 14 residues. V was trimmed by 0 bases and J by 5 bases, leaving 11 bases between them. CDR3 nucleotides: TGTGCCAGCAGCGTAGGAGTACCCCCGGAGACCCAGTACTTC. Translation gives CASSVGVPPETQYF.

This chain joins TRBV7-9 and TRBJ1-1; D remains unclear. CDR1 is SEHNR and CDR2 is FQNEAQ in the germline V gene (reference sequence). Between the trimmed V and J ends, which lost 0 bases and 0 bases, there was a span of 14 bases. CDR3 length equals 17 residues. The DNA for the CDR3 is TGTGCCAGCAGCTTAGCAAAATTGGGAACCATGAACACTGAAGCTTTCTTT. It yields the protein CASSLAKLGTMNTEAFF.

The chain links TRBV4-1 to TRBJ2-2; 9 bases align to TRBD2. Germline values: CDR1 MGHRA, CDR2 YSYEKL. The CDR3 length is 14 residues. V shed 9 bases and J 6 bases; nucleotides not matched to a gene: 8. The CDR3 DNA sequence: TGCGCCAGTCGTAGCGGGAGCGGGGCCGGGGAGCTGTTTTTT. Its translation: CASRSGSGAGELFF.

This clone came up a few times. This sequence joins TRBV3-1 (or the pseudogene TRBV3-2) and TRBJ2-7; 7 bases map to TRBD1. The J segment lost 3 bases and the V segment lost 4 bases, leaving 6 bases of the junction unmatched. This CDR3 comprises 14 residues. Germline V gene data show CDR1 as LGHDT and CDR2 as YNNKEL (reference sequence). This chain's CDR3 is CASSRGTVVYEQYF. The CDR3 DNA reads as TGTGCCAGCAGCCGGGGGACAGTGGTCTACGAGCAGTACTTC.

V usage is TRBV14 and J usage is TRBJ1-2; TRBD1 aligns across 9 bases. The CDR3 runs to 16 residues. CDR1 and CDR2 from the germline V gene are SGHDN and FVKESK. V lost 1 base and J lost 2; bases outside the gene matches: 5. CDR3 amino acids: CASSQGGTGINYGYTF. The CDR3 bases are TGTGCCAGCAGCCAAGGCGGGACAGGGATCAACTATGGCTACACCTTC.

The J gene is TRBJ2-7, the V gene TRBV5-1, with D possibly TRBD2 on 5 matching bases. V gave up 4 bases and J gave up 3 bases, with 14 bases separating them. Germline assignment: CDR1 SGHRS and CDR2 YFSETQ. This CDR3 has 14 amino acids. The DNA for the CDR3 is TGCGCCAGCAGCCGGACTGTTGGGATCTACGAGCAGTACTTC. This sequence encodes CASSRTVGIYEQYF.

The chain employs TRBV18 and TRBJ1-1, with D possibly matching TRBD1 (5 bases). Germline V lookup: CDR1 KGHSH, CDR2 LQKENI. This CDR3 is built from 15 residues. The ends were cut back, 3 bases at V and 3 bases at J, with 14 bases in the middle. The CDR3 nucleotides read TGTGCCAGCTCACCCCAGGGTGGAGACTACACTGAAGCTTTCTTT. Protein: CASSPQGGDYTEAFF.

The genes are TRBV29-1 and TRBJ1-1; the D gene is possibly TRBD1 (6 bases). Per germline, CDR1 SQVTM and CDR2 ANQGSEA. CDR3 length equals 11 residues. Trimming took 3 bases from V and 10 from J, leaving 12 bases between them. CDR3 nucleotide sequence: TGCAGCGTTGATGGCCGGACAGCAGCTTTCTTT. Its translation is CSVDGRTAAFF.

The chain is built from TRBV5-1 and TRBJ2-7, with D maybe TRBD1 (5 bases). The CDR3 has 15 residues. Between the trimmed V and J ends, which lost 2 bases and 2 bases, there was a span of 14 bases. Germline CDR1 and CDR2: SGHRS and YFSETQ. The CDR3 DNA reads as TGCGCCAGCAGCTTCGGCTGGACACAGACCTACGAGCAGTACTTC. Protein product: CASSFGWTQTYEQYF.

J is TRBJ2-3 and V is TRBV27; D gene ambiguous. Trimming left V 0 bases short and J 0 bases short, with 4 bases between. The germline CDR1 and CDR2 sequences are MNHEY and SMNVEV (reference sequence). The CDR3 totals 14 residues. The CDR3 region is CASSLSFSTDTQYF. The DNA of the CDR3 is TGTGCCAGCAGTTTATCTTTCAGCACAGATACGCAGTATTTT.

This chain uses TRBV7-2 with TRBJ2-7; 11 bases are shared with TRBD2. Germline trimming cut 5 bases from V and 4 bases from J; bases unmatched to any gene: 10. The CDR3 has 16 amino acids. CDR1 and CDR2 from the germline V gene are SGHTA and FQGNSA. CDR3 in DNA: TGTGCCAGCAGCCTCAGTAGCGGGAGGGCCTTGTACGAGCAGTACTTC. Translating gives CASSLSSGRALYEQYF.

The chain couples TRBV9 to TRBJ1-3; no clear D. Germline V lookup: CDR1 SGDLS, CDR2 YYNGEE. This CDR3 spans 13 amino acids. Deletions cut 3 bases from V and 4 bases from J, with 8 bases between. The CDR3 DNA reads as TGTGCCAGCAGCGGAGAGGTAGGAAACACCATATATTTT. This sequence encodes CASSGEVGNTIYF. Filled out from reference TRBV9 and TRBJ1-3, the complete variable domain reads DSGVTQTPKHLITATGQRVTLRCSPRSGDLSVYWYQQSLDQGLQFLIQYYNGEERAKGNILERFSAQQFPDLHSELNLSSLELGDSALYFCASSGEVGNTIYFGEGSWLTVV.

This clone is a singleton in its sample. The chain employs TRBV5-1 and TRBJ2-7, with D unresolved. CDR1 and CDR2 (germline): SGHRS, YFSETQ. V was shortened by 2 bases and J by 4 bases, with 13 bases between the two germline ends. CDR3 length: 14 amino acids. CDR3 region: CASSLLESEYEQYF. The CDR3 coding sequence is TGCGCCAGCAGCTTACTGGAGAGTGAGTACGAGCAGTACTTC.